A single sample gave rise to the 32 T cell receptor beta chains below, sequenced in a study of technical replicates of blood from a handful of donors. This table comes from immunoSEQ multiplex PCR, and its TCRdb copy is limited to in-frame clones, with some not included. The table includes around 72,000 clones, 85% to 95% detected once. Sample: T cells isolated from PBMCs. The origin of the receptors is a human donor in good health.

In nucleotides, the CDR3 is TGTGCCAGTAGTATGGGGGGGGGCAAAAACATTCAGTACTTC. It yields the protein CASSMGGGKNIQYF. The chain has TRBV19 and TRBJ2-4; 7 bases agree with TRBD2. The CDR3 covers 14 residues. In germline, CDR1 is LNHDA, CDR2 SQIVND (reference sequence). V was pared by 3 bases and J by 3 bases, with 2 bases of the junction left unmatched.

This chain joins TRBV18 and TRBJ1-4; D not resolved. The CDR3 length is 12 residues. The ends were cut back, 4 bases at V and 10 bases at J, with 10 bases in the middle. Looked up from germline, CDR1 is KGHSH and CDR2 is LQKENI. The CDR3 DNA reads as TGTGCCAGCTCACAGGGTGAGGGAAAACTGTTTTTT. Its translation: CASSQGEGKLFF.

J is TRBJ2-5 and V is TRBV7-2; 7 nucleotides agree with TRBD2. CDR1 is SGHTA and CDR2 is FQGNSA in the germline V gene. The CDR3 is made up of 14 amino acids. The trim removed 3 bases at V and 1 base at J, leaving 2 bases unmatched. This chain's CDR3 is CASSFGTTQETQYF. The CDR3 region has the DNA TGTGCCAGCAGCTTTGGGACTACCCAAGAGACCCAGTACTTC.

This rearrangement joins TRBV9 to TRBJ2-1, with 10 bases that match TRBD2. CDR1 and CDR2 from the germline V gene are SGDLS and YYNGEE. CDR3 length: 14 residues. V lost 3 bases and J lost 4; bases outside the gene matches: 1. The chain's CDR3 is CASSGTSGYNEQFF. The DNA of the CDR3 is TGTGCCAGCAGCGGGACTAGCGGTTACAATGAGCAGTTCTTC. The entire variable domain, with the rest obtained from reference TRBV9 and TRBJ2-1, is as follows: DSGVTQTPKHLITATGQRVTLRCSPRSGDLSVYWYQQSLDQGLQFLIQYYNGEERAKGNILERFSAQQFPDLHSELNLSSLELGDSALYFCASSGTSGYNEQFFGPGTRLTVL.

This chain joins TRBV25-1 and TRBJ2-5, with 11 bases fitting TRBD2. This CDR3 has 14 residues. With V trimmed by 4 bases and J by 5 bases, 3 bases remained unmatched. CDR1 and CDR2 from the germline V gene are MGHDK and SYGVNS. CDR3 sequence reads: CASSGSSGRETQYF. As DNA, the CDR3 is TGTGCCAGCAGTGGGTCTAGCGGGAGGGAGACCCAGTACTTC. Filled out from reference TRBV25-1 and TRBJ2-5, the complete variable domain reads EADIYQTPRYLVIGTGKKITLECSQTMGHDKMYWYQQDPGMELHLIHYSYGVNSTEKGDLSSESTVSRIRTEHFPLTLESARPSHTSQYLCASSGSSGRETQYFGPGTRLLVL.

This clone was seen a single time. This chain uses TRBV5-1 with TRBJ2-6; D unresolved. The CDR3 is made up of 16 amino acids. V was pared by 4 bases and J by 0 bases, with 11 bases between. Germline V gene sequence: CDR1 SGHRS, CDR2 YFSETQ. CDR3 region: CASSPPATSGANVLTF. Here the CDR3 DNA reads TGCGCCAGCAGCCCCCCAGCGACCTCTGGGGCCAACGTCCTGACTTTC.

The J gene is TRBJ1-5, the V gene TRBV6-1; D is uncertain. Per germline, CDR1 MNHNS and CDR2 SASEGT. Trimming pared 6 bases from V and 3 bases from J, leaving 15 bases between. The CDR3 loop spans 15 amino acids. As DNA, the CDR3 is TGTGCCAGCAGGCCCGCGACCGGGTTCAATCAGCCCCAGCATTTT. Amino acid sequence: CASRPATGFNQPQHF.

This clone was seen a handful of times. This chain links TRBV6-4 with TRBJ2-5; 7 nucleotides agree with TRBD2. This CDR3 is built from 15 residues. V lost 3 bases, J lost 5 bases, and 9 bases stayed unmatched. Germline V gene data show CDR1 as MRHNA and CDR2 as SNTAGT. The CDR3 region is CASSESSGGAETQYF. CDR3 DNA sequence: TGTGCCAGCAGTGAATCTAGCGGAGGGGCGGAGACCCAGTACTTC.

The rearrangement uses TRBV9 and TRBJ1-3; tentatively, D is TRBD1 (5 bases). Germline V gives CDR1 SGDLS, CDR2 YYNGEE. The CDR3 runs 20 residues. V was clipped by 4 bases and J by 4 bases, with 30 bases between them. This chain's CDR3 is CASSTRPTYTPGLQGNTIYF. The CDR3 nucleotides are TGTGCCAGCAGCACCCGTCCAACGTACACCCCGGGACTACAAGGAAACACCATATATTTT.

The chain joins TRBV5-6 to TRBJ2-5, with 7 bases that match TRBD2. Trimming took 4 bases from V and 13 from J; bases not matched to a gene: 10. There are 12 residues in the CDR3. Germline CDR1 is SGHDT and CDR2 is YYEEEE. The CDR3 DNA sequence: TGTGCCAGCAGCGCCAACCGGGACTATCCGTACTTC. This sequence encodes CASSANRDYPYF.

This clone appeared a single time. V usage is TRBV9 and J usage is TRBJ2-7; D is possibly TRBD2 (5 bases). V gave up 3 bases and J gave up 0 bases, with 7 bases separating them. The CDR3 is 13 amino acids. The germline gives CDR1 SGDLS, CDR2 YYNGEE. This CDR3 reads CASSAGSSYEQYF. CDR3 coding DNA: TGTGCCAGCAGCGCGGGGAGCTCCTACGAGCAGTACTTC.

This clone turned up a few times. CDR3 sequence: CASSFEGDRGHGYTF. The CDR3 nucleotides read TGTGCCAGCAGTTTTGAAGGGGACAGGGGGCATGGCTACACCTTC. The gene calls are TRBV28 and TRBJ1-2; 12 positions agree with TRBD1. Trimming took 3 bases from V and 6 from J; bases not matched to a gene: 5. Looked up from germline, CDR1 is MDHEN and CDR2 is SYDVKM. The CDR3 totals 15 residues.

V and J are TRBV6-1 and TRBJ2-7; 10 nucleotides align to TRBD1. Germline CDR1 and CDR2: MNHNS and SASEGT. The CDR3 covers 15 residues. V shed 7 bases and J 4 bases; nucleotides not matched to a gene: 10. This CDR3 reads CASTNRDRGVYEQYF. CDR3 nucleotides: TGTGCCAGCACCAACCGGGACAGGGGAGTTTACGAGCAGTACTTC.

The rearrangement links TRBV18 to TRBJ1-2; TRBD1 matches 8 bases. V shed 4 bases, J shed 8 bases, and the junction held 15 bases outside the gene matches. The germline V gene encodes CDR1 KGHSH and CDR2 LQKENI. The CDR3 has 16 residues. For the CDR3, the DNA is TGTGCCAGCTCACTGATGACAGGGGATATAGTCGGAGGCTACACCTTC. This translates into CASSLMTGDIVGGYTF.

Only one count was recorded for this clone. The chain joins TRBV2 to TRBJ2-3; D unresolved. With 4 bases removed from V and 4 bases from J, the gap between germline ends came to 6 bases. Germline CDR1 SNHLY, CDR2 FYNNEI. This CDR3 has 12 residues. The CDR3 loop reads CASSVGPDTQYF. As DNA, the CDR3 is TGTGCCAGCAGTGTTGGGCCAGATACGCAGTATTTT.

This chain joins TRBV6-5 and TRBJ2-7, with no clear D. V lost 4 bases to trimming and J lost 0 bases, with 10 bases between them. The CDR3 consists of 14 residues. Germline V gene lookup returns CDR1 MNHEY and CDR2 SVGAGI. In DNA form, the CDR3 reads TGTGCCAGCAGTTTTCTGGAGAGCTCCTACGAGCAGTACTTC. Residues: CASSFLESSYEQYF.

V usage is TRBV4-3 and J usage is TRBJ2-1, with 7 bases identical to TRBD1. Per germline, CDR1 LGHNA and CDR2 YSLEER. The CDR3 is made up of 14 amino acids. J lost 8 bases, V lost 5 bases, and 9 bases had no gene match. The CDR3 DNA follows: TGCGCCAGCAGCTGGACCCGGGACAGTCATGAGCAGTTCTTC. Protein: CASSWTRDSHEQFF.

The V and J genes are TRBV5-5 and TRBJ2-1; 7 positions match TRBD2. This CDR3 spans 16 amino acids. The germline V gene has CDR1 SGHKS and CDR2 YYEKEE (reference sequence). The V gene end was trimmed by 2 bases and the J gene end by 1 base; junction bases not matched to a gene: 6. CDR3 sequence: CASSFLADHSYNEQFF. CDR3 coding DNA: TGTGCCAGCAGCTTTCTAGCGGACCATTCCTACAATGAGCAGTTCTTC.

The CDR3, as DNA: TGTGCCAGCAGCCTAACCCCTCAAGTTCAGCTGGACAGTCGTACGGTGTACGAGCAGTACTTC. As protein: CASSLTPQVQLDSRTVYEQYF. The V and J genes are TRBV7-8 and TRBJ2-7, with D possibly matching TRBD1 (6 bases). This CDR3 has 21 amino acids. Trimming stripped 5 bases from V and 4 bases from J, with 36 bases between. The germline V gene has CDR1 SGHVS and CDR2 FQNEAQ.

This chain uses TRBV9 with TRBJ1-2; tentatively, D is TRBD1 (5 bases). Germline-derived CDR1 and CDR2 are SGDLS and YYNGEE. Trimming pared 3 bases from V and 6 bases from J, leaving 9 bases between. This CDR3 is 12 amino acids long. CDR3: CASSGSRDGYTF. The CDR3 DNA reads as TGTGCCAGCAGCGGGAGCAGGGATGGCTACACCTTC.

The genes are TRBV7-9 and TRBJ2-1; 9 bases line up with TRBD2. The CDR3 loop spans 14 amino acids. Trimming cost V 5 bases and J 11 bases; bases outside gene matches: 10. CDR1 and CDR2 (germline): SEHNR, FQNEAQ (reference sequence). The CDR3 DNA is TGTGCCAGCAGCCCTGACGGGACTAGCAGGAAGCAGTTCTTC. It encodes CASSPDGTSRKQFF.

This clone was seen once. CDR3 bases: TGTGCCAGCAGTTCCGACTATCCTCAACAGGGATACCCCTACGAGCAGTACTTC. Protein: CASSSDYPQQGYPYEQYF. The chain is built from TRBV2 and TRBJ2-7; a possible D gene is TRBD1 (6 bases). CDR3 length: 18 residues. Germline V CDR1 and CDR2: SNHLY, FYNNEI. The V end was cut by 5 bases, the J end by 2 bases, with 25 bases between.

This chain links TRBV9 with TRBJ2-1, with TRBD2 identical over 7 bases. The trim removed 3 bases at V and 10 bases at J, leaving 7 bases unmatched. Germline CDR1 and CDR2: SGDLS and YYNGEE. CDR3 length equals 13 residues. DNA for the CDR3: TGTGCCAGCAGCGACGGGGGGTCTGAGGAGCAGTTCTTC. Encoded protein: CASSDGGSEEQFF.

The chain joins TRBV5-6 to TRBJ2-5, with unresolved D. CDR3 length: 16 residues. Trimming stripped 2 bases from V and 2 bases from J, with 16 bases between. CDR1 is SGHDT and CDR2 is YYEEEE in the germline V gene. CDR3 amino acids: CASSLRRLIRQETQYF. DNA for the CDR3: TGTGCCAGCAGCTTACGCAGGCTCATTCGACAAGAGACCCAGTACTTC.

The gene calls are TRBV9 and TRBJ2-1, with 11 bases aligning to TRBD2. The germline CDR1 and CDR2 sequences are SGDLS and YYNGEE. Germline trimming cut 3 bases from V and 4 bases from J; bases unmatched to any gene: 3. This CDR3 spans 15 amino acids. The CDR3 bases are TGTGCCAGCAGCGAGGGACTAGCGGAATACAATGAGCAGTTCTTC. Translated, it gives CASSEGLAEYNEQFF.

The chain carries TRBV6-1 and TRBJ2-3; TRBD1 agrees at 11 bases. The V segment lost 3 bases and the J segment 6 bases; nucleotides outside the gene matches: 11. Germline V gives CDR1 MNHNS, CDR2 SASEGT. The CDR3 loop spans 17 amino acids. CDR3 residues: CASSDTGDRGFTDTQYF. The CDR3 DNA sequence: TGTGCCAGCAGTGATACAGGGGACAGGGGGTTCACGGATACGCAGTATTTT.

This chain links TRBV7-9 with TRBJ2-7; D uncertain. The CDR3 covers 12 residues. The V and J ends lost 8 bases and 2 bases respectively, with 10 bases between them. Germline CDR1 is SEHNR and CDR2 is FQNEAQ (reference sequence). The CDR3 DNA reads as TGTGCCAGCTCGACGGGTACCTACGAGCAGTACTTC. The encoded protein is CASSTGTYEQYF.

The V call is TRBV11-2, the J call TRBJ2-7, with 7 nucleotides matching TRBD2. This CDR3 has 13 amino acids. V shed 4 bases and J 5 bases; nucleotides not matched to a gene: 5. Germline-derived CDR1 and CDR2 are SGHAT and FQNNGV. The CDR3 DNA sequence: TGTGCCAGCAGCTCCCTGAGCGGGAACGAGCAGTACTTC. Translation gives CASSSLSGNEQYF.

The V call is TRBV12-5, the J call TRBJ2-2, with 12 positions matching TRBD2. This CDR3 spans 14 amino acids. The germline V gene encodes CDR1 LGHNT and CDR2 FRNRAP. V lost 7 bases to trimming and J lost 6 bases; unmatched junction nucleotides: 3. In nucleotides, the CDR3 is TGTGCTAGTGTCTCTAGCGGGAGGGCCGGGGAGCTGTTTTTT. Amino acids: CASVSSGRAGELFF. Full variable domain (missing parts from reference TRBV12-5 and TRBJ2-2): DARVTQTPRHKVTEMGQEVTMRCQPILGHNTVFWYRQTMMQGLELLAYFRNRAPLDDSGMPKDRFSAEMPDATLATLKIQPSEPRDSAVYFCASVSSGRAGELFFGEGSRLTVL.

The CDR3 region is CASSPSLGLAGGDTQYF. Written as DNA, the CDR3 is TGTGCCAGCAGCCCTAGCCTAGGACTAGCGGGAGGAGATACGCAGTATTTT. This sequence joins TRBV7-3 and TRBJ2-3; 14 nucleotides line up with TRBD2. This CDR3 has 17 amino acids. V shed 5 bases and J 5 bases; nucleotides not matched to a gene: 9. From germline, CDR1 is SGHTA and CDR2 FQGTGA.

The chain has TRBV28 and TRBJ2-7; 12 bases map to TRBD2. The V gene's germline CDR1 is MDHEN and CDR2 SYDVKM. With V trimmed by 4 bases and J by 5 bases, 6 bases remained unmatched. The CDR3 runs to 15 residues. CDR3 sequence reads: CASSSLTSGSHEQYF. In DNA, the CDR3 is TGTGCCAGCAGTTCTCTGACTAGCGGGAGCCACGAGCAGTACTTC.

V is TRBV2 and J is TRBJ2-3, with 7 bases lining up with TRBD1. The CDR3 length is 13 residues. V lost 7 bases to trimming and J lost 4 bases; unmatched junction nucleotides: 5. In germline, CDR1 is SNHLY, CDR2 FYNNEI. CDR3 in amino acids: CASMDRIADTQYF. CDR3 nucleotides: TGTGCCAGCATGGACAGGATAGCAGATACGCAGTATTTT.